A selection of T cell receptor beta chains follows, all from one sample in a study of blood T cell repertoires in COVID-19. Sequencing was performed with immunoSEQ multiplex PCR; in TCRdb, only in-frame clones are kept and a portion is missing. The sample has 93,000 or so clones, 84% seen once; the top ten hold about 11%. Sequences were obtained from peripheral blood. The receptor source for this set is a human donor in a cohort sampled during active COVID-19. Both conserved end residues are part of each CDR3. The D gene is left open where the match is weak. A row's size may be missing; if present it is once, few, many or a size class.

V gene: TRBV18
D gene: TRBD1
J gene: TRBJ1-2
clone size: -
CDR3 DNA: TGTGCCAGCTCATCGCTGGGACAGGACTATGGCTACACCTTC
CDR3 protein: CASSSLGQDYGYTF

V gene: TRBV7-9
D gene: -
J gene: TRBJ2-7
clone size: large
CDR3 DNA: TGTGCCAGCAGCTTAGCGGATGGGCCAACTGAGCAGTACTTC
CDR3 protein: CASSLADGPTEQYF

V gene: TRBV4-3
D gene: -
J gene: TRBJ1-4
clone size: few
CDR3 DNA: TGCGCCAGCAGCCAAGATTGGTTTCGGAGAATCGCCGCAACTAATGAAAAACTGTTTTTT
CDR3 protein: CASSQDWFRRIAATNEKLFF

V gene: TRBV2
D gene: -
J gene: TRBJ1-2
clone size: -
CDR3 DNA: TGTGCCAGCACTCCGAAGGACACATCTAACTATGGCTACACCTTC
CDR3 protein: CASTPKDTSNYGYTF

V gene: TRBV5-1
D gene: TRBD2
J gene: TRBJ2-3
clone size: -
CDR3 DNA: TGCGCCAGCAGCTTACGGGGGAGGGCAGATACGCAGTATTTT
CDR3 protein: CASSLRGRADTQYF

V gene: TRBV5-1
D gene: -
J gene: TRBJ1-1
clone size: -
CDR3 DNA: TGCGCCAGCAGCTTAGGGGGGGCCACTGAAGCTTTCTTT
CDR3 protein: CASSLGGATEAFF

V gene: TRBV6-6
D gene: -
J gene: TRBJ1-2
clone size: -
CDR3 DNA: TGTGCCAGCAGTTACTCAAGAGACACCACATATGGCTACACCTTC
CDR3 protein: CASSYSRDTTYGYTF

V gene: TRBV10-1
D gene: -
J gene: TRBJ2-3
clone size: -
CDR3 DNA: TGCGCCAGCAGTGGACTCTCAACCACAGATACGCAGTATTTT
CDR3 protein: CASSGLSTTDTQYF

V gene: TRBV19
D gene: -
J gene: TRBJ1-1
clone size: -
CDR3 DNA: TGTGCCAGTAGGAGAGCCGGGGTACCGAACACTGAAGCTTTCTTT
CDR3 protein: CASRRAGVPNTEAFF

V gene: TRBV4-2
D gene: TRBD2
J gene: TRBJ2-3
clone size: -
CDR3 DNA: TGTGCCAGCAGCCAAGAAACTAGCGGGGGGGCCTTAGATACGCAGTATTTT
CDR3 protein: CASSQETSGGALDTQYF

V gene: TRBV7-2
D gene: -
J gene: TRBJ2-7
clone size: -
CDR3 DNA: TGTGCCAGCAGCTTAGTCCCAGGGAACTACGAGCAGTACTTC
CDR3 protein: CASSLVPGNYEQYF

V gene: TRBV4-2
D gene: TRBD2
J gene: TRBJ2-3
clone size: -
CDR3 DNA: TGTGCCAGCAGCTTCGGGAGTCGGCTAGCGGGGGGGCTCGGCACAGATACGCAGTATTTT
CDR3 protein: CASSFGSRLAGGLGTDTQYF

V gene: TRBV7-2
D gene: TRBD2
J gene: TRBJ2-3
clone size: -
CDR3 DNA: TGTGCCAGCAGCTCCCTTGGCGGGGGGGCCTCATCACTTCCGTATTTT
CDR3 protein: CASSSLGGGASSLPYF

V gene: TRBV13
D gene: -
J gene: TRBJ1-2
clone size: few
CDR3 DNA: TGTGCCAGCAGCTTAGAGGGGGGGAGCTATGGCTACACCTTC
CDR3 protein: CASSLEGGSYGYTF

V gene: TRBV6-5
D gene: -
J gene: TRBJ1-1
clone size: -
CDR3 DNA: TGTGCCAGCACAACACAGGGATCCAACACTGAAGCTTTCTTT
CDR3 protein: CASTTQGSNTEAFF

V gene: TRBV3-1/TRBV3-2
D gene: TRBD1
J gene: TRBJ1-2
clone size: -
CDR3 DNA: TGTGCCAGCAGCCAAAGAACAGGGGCGCTTAACTATGGCTACACCTTC
CDR3 protein: CASSQRTGALNYGYTF

V gene: TRBV2
D gene: -
J gene: TRBJ1-2
clone size: -
CDR3 DNA: TGTGCCAGCAGTGAAAGGAGGGTGGATGGCTACACCTTC
CDR3 protein: CASSERRVDGYTF

V gene: TRBV4-2
D gene: TRBD2
J gene: TRBJ2-5
clone size: -
CDR3 DNA: TGTGCCAGCAGCCAAGATTGGACTAGCGGAGAGACCCAGTACTTC
CDR3 protein: CASSQDWTSGETQYF

V gene: TRBV10-2
D gene: -
J gene: TRBJ1-5
clone size: -
CDR3 DNA: TGCGCCAGCAGTGGACAGCGAAATCAGCCCCAGCATTTT
CDR3 protein: CASSGQRNQPQHF

V gene: TRBV19
D gene: -
J gene: TRBJ1-5
clone size: -
CDR3 DNA: TGTGCCAGTAGTATCCAGGGTAGATGGGGACAGCCCCAGCATTTT
CDR3 protein: CASSIQGRWGQPQHF

V gene: TRBV15
D gene: -
J gene: TRBJ1-4
clone size: -
CDR3 DNA: TGTGCCACCGGAGGGTATACTAATGAAAAACTGTTTTTT
CDR3 protein: CATGGYTNEKLFF

V gene: TRBV7-9
D gene: -
J gene: TRBJ1-1
clone size: -
CDR3 DNA: TGTGCCAGCAGCTCGACAGGAGAAACTGAAGCTTTCTTT
CDR3 protein: CASSSTGETEAFF

V gene: TRBV10-3
D gene: TRBD1
J gene: TRBJ1-4
clone size: -
CDR3 DNA: TGTGCCACCCGACAGGGGGCCGGTGAAAAACTGTTTTTT
CDR3 protein: CATRQGAGEKLFF

V gene: TRBV11-3
D gene: -
J gene: TRBJ1-2
clone size: -
CDR3 DNA: TGTGCCAGCAGCTTAGATCGGGTCGAAAACTATGGCTACACCTTC
CDR3 protein: CASSLDRVENYGYTF

V gene: TRBV5-1
D gene: -
J gene: TRBJ2-5
clone size: -
CDR3 DNA: TGCGCCAGCAGCCACGGTCAAGAGACCCAGTACTTC
CDR3 protein: CASSHGQETQYF

V gene: TRBV7-9
D gene: -
J gene: TRBJ2-7
clone size: -
CDR3 DNA: TGTGCCAGCAGCTTAGATCTGAGATCCTACGAGCAGTACTTC
CDR3 protein: CASSLDLRSYEQYF

V gene: TRBV19
D gene: TRBD2
J gene: TRBJ2-2
clone size: -
CDR3 DNA: TGTGCCAGTAGCCGACTAGCGGGGAACACCGGGGAGCTGTTTTTT
CDR3 protein: CASSRLAGNTGELFF

V gene: TRBV14
D gene: -
J gene: TRBJ2-1
clone size: -
CDR3 DNA: TGTGCCAGCAGCCCGATTACTAGCCCCCTCGAGCAGTTCTTC
CDR3 protein: CASSPITSPLEQFF

V gene: TRBV19
D gene: -
J gene: TRBJ1-2
clone size: -
CDR3 DNA: TGTGCCAGTAGTATAGATCGTGTTCGGGGAATGGACGGCTACACCTTC
CDR3 protein: CASSIDRVRGMDGYTF

V gene: TRBV18
D gene: -
J gene: TRBJ1-5
clone size: -
CDR3 DNA: TGTGCCAGCTCACCATCACTCAGCAATCAGCCCCAGCATTTT
CDR3 protein: CASSPSLSNQPQHF

V gene: TRBV7-2
D gene: -
J gene: TRBJ2-5
clone size: -
CDR3 DNA: TGTGCCAGCAGCTCTGGGAGCTGGGAGACCCAGTACTTC
CDR3 protein: CASSSGSWETQYF

V gene: TRBV10-2
D gene: TRBD1
J gene: TRBJ1-6
clone size: -
CDR3 DNA: TGCGCCAGCAGGACAGGGGTCAATTCACCCCTCCACTTT
CDR3 protein: CASRTGVNSPLHF

V gene: TRBV7-3
D gene: TRBD1
J gene: TRBJ1-4
clone size: -
CDR3 DNA: TGTGCCAGCAGCTATAGACAGGGGGAAAAACTGTTTTTT
CDR3 protein: CASSYRQGEKLFF

V gene: TRBV7-9
D gene: -
J gene: TRBJ2-3
clone size: -
CDR3 DNA: TGTGCCAGCAGCTTACGTTCAGATACGCAGTATTTT
CDR3 protein: CASSLRSDTQYF

V gene: TRBV6-5
D gene: -
J gene: TRBJ1-6
clone size: -
CDR3 DNA: TGTGCCAGCAGTTACCGGGCGGACAAAAGCTCACCCCTCCACTTT
CDR3 protein: CASSYRADKSSPLHF

V gene: TRBV3-1/TRBV3-2
D gene: TRBD1
J gene: TRBJ1-2
clone size: -
CDR3 DNA: TGTGCCAGCAGCCCGGACAGGGGGGCCAGTGGCTACACCTTC
CDR3 protein: CASSPDRGASGYTF

V gene: TRBV27
D gene: -
J gene: TRBJ1-1
clone size: -
CDR3 DNA: TGTGCCAGCAGTCCCCCACGACAGCTGAACACTGAAGCTTTCTTT
CDR3 protein: CASSPPRQLNTEAFF

V gene: TRBV7-2
D gene: TRBD2
J gene: TRBJ2-1
clone size: once
CDR3 DNA: TGTGCCAGCATCCCCGGGACTACCCTATCAGATGAGCAGTTCTTC
CDR3 protein: CASIPGTTLSDEQFF

V gene: TRBV4-2
D gene: -
J gene: TRBJ1-2
clone size: -
CDR3 DNA: TGTGCCAGCAGCCAAGACATGTATGGCTACACCTTC
CDR3 protein: CASSQDMYGYTF

V gene: TRBV7-8
D gene: TRBD1
J gene: TRBJ1-4
clone size: -
CDR3 DNA: TGTGCCAGCAGCTTAGGGACAGGTCGTCATGAAAAACTGTTTTTT
CDR3 protein: CASSLGTGRHEKLFF

V gene: TRBV5-1
D gene: TRBD1
J gene: TRBJ1-6
clone size: once
CDR3 DNA: TGCGCCAGCAGCTTGGACCCGGGACAGGCCAGCTCCTATAATTCACCCCTCCACTTT
CDR3 protein: CASSLDPGQASSYNSPLHF

V gene: TRBV4-1
D gene: -
J gene: TRBJ1-4
clone size: -
CDR3 DNA: TGCGCCAGCAGCCAAGAAAATTTGGGGCTACATAATGAAAAACTGTTTTTT
CDR3 protein: CASSQENLGLHNEKLFF

V gene: TRBV5-4
D gene: -
J gene: TRBJ2-4
clone size: once
CDR3 DNA: TGTGCCAGCAGCCTCGGGGGCAAAAACATTCAGTACTTC
CDR3 protein: CASSLGGKNIQYF

V gene: TRBV18
D gene: TRBD1
J gene: TRBJ1-4
clone size: -
CDR3 DNA: TGTGCCAGCCACAGGGGCCCAAATGAAAAACTGTTTTTT
CDR3 protein: CASHRGPNEKLFF

V gene: TRBV4-1
D gene: -
J gene: TRBJ1-2
clone size: -
CDR3 DNA: TGCGCCAGCAGCCAAGTGGCGGGGGCTGACTATGGCTACACCTTC
CDR3 protein: CASSQVAGADYGYTF

V gene: TRBV5-1
D gene: -
J gene: TRBJ2-1
clone size: -
CDR3 DNA: TGCGCCAGCAGCTTGCCTCAAGGAGGGTCAGGTGGGCAGTTCTTC
CDR3 protein: CASSLPQGGSGGQFF

V gene: TRBV19
D gene: TRBD1
J gene: TRBJ1-5
clone size: few
CDR3 DNA: TGTGCCAGTAGTAGGGGACAGCCGAATAGCAATCAGCCCCAGCATTTT
CDR3 protein: CASSRGQPNSNQPQHF

V gene: TRBV5-6
D gene: TRBD2
J gene: TRBJ2-5
clone size: -
CDR3 DNA: TGTGCCAGCAGGGACACGGGGGGGGCGCCCTCCCAAGAGACCCAGTACTTC
CDR3 protein: CASRDTGGAPSQETQYF

V gene: TRBV7-2
D gene: -
J gene: TRBJ2-5
clone size: -
CDR3 DNA: TGTGCCAGCAGCGGGGGGGGCGGCCCAGGAGTAGAGACCCAGTACTTC
CDR3 protein: CASSGGGGPGVETQYF

V gene: TRBV5-5
D gene: -
J gene: TRBJ1-3
clone size: -
CDR3 DNA: TGTGCCAGCAGCTTGGTTGGATGGGGCTTAGGTGGAAACACCATATATTTT
CDR3 protein: CASSLVGWGLGGNTIYF

V gene: TRBV6-1
D gene: -
J gene: TRBJ1-3
clone size: -
CDR3 DNA: TGTGCCAGCAGTGATCTGACACCAGGACTCTCTGGAGGAAACACCATATATTTT
CDR3 protein: CASSDLTPGLSGGNTIYF

V gene: TRBV10-1
D gene: TRBD1
J gene: TRBJ1-5
clone size: -
CDR3 DNA: TGCGCCAGCAGTCGCATGGACAGGGCCCTCTATAGCAATCAGCCCCAGCATTTT
CDR3 protein: CASSRMDRALYSNQPQHF

V gene: TRBV11-2
D gene: TRBD1
J gene: TRBJ2-7
clone size: -
CDR3 DNA: TGTGCCAGCAGCGCCGGGACAGGGGGCGAGCAGTACTTC
CDR3 protein: CASSAGTGGEQYF

V gene: TRBV5-6
D gene: -
J gene: TRBJ1-3
clone size: -
CDR3 DNA: TGTGCCAGCAGCTTGGACGGGGGGTTTGCTGGAAACACCATATATTTT
CDR3 protein: CASSLDGGFAGNTIYF

V gene: TRBV5-8
D gene: TRBD1
J gene: TRBJ2-7
clone size: -
CDR3 DNA: TGTGCCAGCAGCTTGAGGATAGGGGGCGGCGAGCAGTACTTC
CDR3 protein: CASSLRIGGGEQYF

V gene: TRBV11-3
D gene: -
J gene: TRBJ1-1
clone size: -
CDR3 DNA: TGTGCCAGCAGCAATCCCGTTGGGGGGCGGGGGCCTGAAGCTTTCTTT
CDR3 protein: CASSNPVGGRGPEAFF

V gene: TRBV7-9
D gene: TRBD1
J gene: TRBJ1-4
clone size: few
CDR3 DNA: TGTGCCAGCAGCTTAGCGGGGGACAGTTTAGGCGAAAAACTGTTTTTT
CDR3 protein: CASSLAGDSLGEKLFF

V gene: TRBV7-2
D gene: -
J gene: TRBJ2-5
clone size: -
CDR3 DNA: TGTGCCAGCAGCCCCGCGGTCGGGACCCAGTACTTC
CDR3 protein: CASSPAVGTQYF

V gene: TRBV19
D gene: -
J gene: TRBJ2-2
clone size: -
CDR3 DNA: TGTGCCAGTAGGAACATAGGGGCTACGGATCCCGGGGAGCTGTTTTTT
CDR3 protein: CASRNIGATDPGELFF

V gene: TRBV7-6
D gene: -
J gene: TRBJ2-5
clone size: -
CDR3 DNA: TGTGCCAGCAGCCACCTCCGGGATTCAGAGACCCAGTACTTC
CDR3 protein: CASSHLRDSETQYF